The 31 T cell receptor beta chains reported below all come from one sample, sequenced in a study of blood T cell repertoires in COVID-19. Clones were sequenced by immunoSEQ multiplex PCR, and TCRdb holds only the in-frame ones, with some missing. Among a few hundred thousand clones listed, about 88% were seen once. Sequenced material: peripheral blood. These receptors all come from a woman in her fifties or sixties with COVID-19, enrolled during active disease.

The V gene is TRBV18, the J gene TRBJ1-1, with a tentative D call TRBD1 (6 bases). The ends were cut back, 3 bases at V and 0 bases at J, with 11 bases in the middle. This CDR3 contains 15 residues. Germline-derived CDR1 and CDR2 are KGHSH and LQKENI. The CDR3 DNA is TGTGCCAGCTCACCGGTGAACAGGGTGAACACTGAAGCTTTCTTT. This gives the protein CASSPVNRVNTEAFF.

The chain couples TRBV9 to TRBJ2-1, with 10 bases that match TRBD2. This CDR3 region has 15 residues. V was clipped by 0 bases and J by 8 bases; unmatched bases: 5. The germline V gene has CDR1 SGDLS and CDR2 YYNGEE. The CDR3 spells CASSVVAGGRDEQFF. CDR3 bases: TGTGCCAGCAGCGTAGTAGCGGGGGGCCGCGATGAGCAGTTCTTC. Complete variable domain (other parts from reference TRBV9 and TRBJ2-1): DSGVTQTPKHLITATGQRVTLRCSPRSGDLSVYWYQQSLDQGLQFLIQYYNGEERAKGNILERFSAQQFPDLHSELNLSSLELGDSALYFCASSVVAGGRDEQFFGPGTRLTVL.

As regards this clone: In the same sample, other DNA sequences code for this CDR3. This rearrangement joins TRBV5-1 to TRBJ2-3; D is unresolved. The germline V gene has CDR1 SGHRS and CDR2 YFSETQ. Trimming cost V 2 bases and J 6 bases, with 4 bases left between them. CDR3 size: 11 residues. The DNA of the CDR3 is TGCGCCAGCAGCTTCGGTGATACGCAGTATTTT. Its translation: CASSFGDTQYF.

This rearrangement joins TRBV20-1 to TRBJ2-7; no firm D call. V dropped 1 base and J dropped 5 bases, with 3 bases sitting between them. The CDR3 has 10 amino acids. Germline assignment: CDR1 DFQATT and CDR2 SNEGSKA (reference sequence). CDR3 bases: TGCAGTGCTAGAGCGGACGAGCAGTACTTC. Protein product: CSARADEQYF.

The rearrangement links TRBV4-1 to TRBJ2-5, with a possible D match to TRBD2 (6 bases). The ends were cut back, 3 bases at V and 6 bases at J, with 14 bases in the middle. Germline V gives CDR1 MGHRA, CDR2 YSYEKL. The CDR3 is 14 amino acids. The DNA for the CDR3 is TGCGCCAGCAGCCACTACGGGGGTGAGAAGACCCAGTACTTC. This codes for CASSHYGGEKTQYF.

This chain joins TRBV18 and TRBJ2-5; unclear D gene. Per the germline V gene, CDR1 is KGHSH and CDR2 is LQKENI. The CDR3 length is 11 residues. V was clipped by 3 bases and J by 5 bases, with 4 bases between them. CDR3 DNA sequence: TGTGCCAGCTCACCGGGCGAGACCCAGTACTTC. As protein: CASSPGETQYF.

J is TRBJ2-1 and V is TRBV27; 13 bases match TRBD2. This CDR3 is built from 17 residues. The J segment lost 4 bases and the V segment lost 5 bases, leaving 8 bases of the junction unmatched. CDR1 and CDR2 (germline): MNHEY, SMNVEV (reference sequence). CDR3 in amino acids: CASSKTSGGPIYNEQFF. CDR3 nucleotide sequence: TGTGCCAGCAGTAAGACTAGCGGGGGGCCTATTTACAATGAGCAGTTCTTC.

The chain has TRBV5-1 and TRBJ2-3; 11 bases are a match to TRBD2. This CDR3 has 17 residues. Looked up from germline, CDR1 is SGHRS and CDR2 is YFSETQ. Trimming took 4 bases from V and 2 from J; bases not matched to a gene: 9. This CDR3 is CASSPVAGGLPTDTQYF. CDR3 in DNA: TGCGCCAGCAGCCCCGTAGCGGGGGGGCTTCCCACAGATACGCAGTATTTT.

The rearrangement uses TRBV6-2 or TRBV6-3 and TRBJ2-7, with TRBD2 identical over 12 bases. The CDR3 length is 19 residues. In germline, CDR1 is MNHEY, CDR2 SVGEGT. V lost 2 bases to trimming and J lost 3 bases; unmatched junction nucleotides: 14. The CDR3 nucleotides are TGTGCCAGCAGTTACCCCTCGACGTCTAGCGGGGGGGCGTTCTACGAGCAGTACTTC. This translates into CASSYPSTSSGGAFYEQYF.

This chain uses TRBV6-5 with TRBJ1-1; D uncertain. The CDR3 has 14 residues. V shed 10 bases and J shed 1 base, with 16 bases lying between them. Germline V gene sequence: CDR1 MNHEY, CDR2 SVGAGI. The CDR3 coding sequence is TGTGCCACTCACCGGGGAACGGGGAACACTGAAGCTTTCTTT. It codes for CATHRGTGNTEAFF.

Concerning this clone: This specimen includes other DNA sequences encoding the same CDR3. The chain recombines TRBV9 with TRBJ2-3; TRBD2 matches 12 bases. With 4 bases clipped from V and 3 bases from J, the junction kept 3 bases outside the gene matches. Germline values: CDR1 SGDLS, CDR2 YYNGEE. This CDR3 has 15 residues. CDR3 in amino acids: CASSPGLAGTDTQYF. The CDR3 DNA follows: TGTGCCAGCAGCCCAGGACTAGCGGGGACAGATACGCAGTATTTT.

This chain connects TRBV27 to TRBJ1-2, with D possibly TRBD1 on 6 matching bases. Trimming stripped 1 base from V and 6 bases from J, with 12 bases between. The CDR3 extends over 14 amino acids. The V gene's germline CDR1 is MNHEY and CDR2 SMNVEV (reference sequence). DNA of the CDR3: TGTGCCAGCAGTTTATTTCCAGGGGCCGATGGCTACACCTTC. Protein product: CASSLFPGADGYTF.

The chain employs TRBV27 and TRBJ1-2; maybe TRBD1 (5 bases). Trimming cost V 0 bases and J 1 base, with 9 bases left between them. CDR1 is MNHEY, CDR2 SMNVEV, per germline (reference sequence). CDR3 length: 15 amino acids. This CDR3 reads CASSLSLGDNYGYTF. The CDR3, as DNA: TGTGCCAGCAGTTTATCGTTAGGGGATAACTATGGCTACACCTTC.

V and J are TRBV4-2 and TRBJ1-5; D is unresolved. CDR3 length: 16 residues. Trimming removed 0 bases at V and 4 bases at J, with 13 bases between. CDR1 and CDR2 from the germline V gene are LGHNA and YNFKEQ. CDR3 bases: TGTGCCAGCAGCCAAGAGGCGCGGCAAGTGAATCAGCCCCAGCATTTT. The encoded protein is CASSQEARQVNQPQHF.

This clone was seen more than once but under ten times. This chain connects TRBV11-3 to TRBJ1-1; the match to TRBD1 covers 8 bases. There are 14 residues in the CDR3. CDR1 is SGHNT and CDR2 is YENEEA in the germline V gene. The junction had 3 bases not matched to a gene; V was cut back by 5 bases and J by 1 base. The CDR3 protein is CASSPTGGNTEAFF. The CDR3 nucleotides are TGTGCCAGCAGCCCCACAGGGGGGAACACTGAAGCTTTCTTT.

The chain combines TRBV2 with TRBJ2-6; 9 bases are shared with TRBD1. The V and J ends lost 11 bases and 2 bases, in that order; junction bases with no gene match: 7. The CDR3 length is 15 residues. Germline-derived CDR1 and CDR2 are SNHLY and FYNNEI. CDR3 DNA sequence: TGTGCCGGCCGGACAGGGGAAGCTGGGGCCAACGTCCTGACTTTC. It is translated as CAGRTGEAGANVLTF.

This clone was seen only a few times. The chain's CDR3 is CASSFGQGKDTEAFF. CDR3 sequence (DNA): TGCGCCAGCAGCTTTGGTCAGGGGAAGGACACTGAAGCTTTCTTT. The chain is built from TRBV5-1 and TRBJ1-1; perhaps TRBD1 as D (6 bases). The germline gives CDR1 SGHRS, CDR2 YFSETQ. The CDR3 is 15 amino acids. Between the trimmed V and J ends, which lost 2 bases and 3 bases, there was a span of 14 bases. The complete variable domain, with remaining parts taken from reference TRBV5-1 and TRBJ1-1, reads KAGVTQTPRYLIKTRGQQVTLSCSPISGHRSVSWYQQTPGQGLQFLFEYFSETQRNKGNFPGRFSGRQFSNSRSEMNVSTLELGDSALYLCASSFGQGKDTEAFFGQGTRLTVV.

The chain recombines TRBV18 with TRBJ1-1; D unresolved. CDR1 and CDR2 (germline): KGHSH, LQKENI. V was cut by 6 bases and J by 4 bases, with 15 bases left in between. The CDR3 loop spans 14 amino acids. The CDR3 DNA reads as TGTGCCAGCTCCTACCAGGAGGGATCCACTGAAGCTTTCTTT. It yields the protein CASSYQEGSTEAFF.

The chain couples TRBV7-9 to TRBJ2-3; D possibly corresponds to TRBD1 (6 bases). The CDR3 contains 14 residues. V was clipped by 2 bases and J by 6 bases, with 12 bases between them. Germline V gives CDR1 SEHNR, CDR2 FQNEAQ (reference sequence). The CDR3 loop is CASSLWGPRDTQYF. The CDR3 DNA follows: TGTGCCAGCAGCTTATGGGGGCCTAGGGATACGCAGTATTTT.

The V call is TRBV6-5, the J call TRBJ2-1; D might be TRBD1 (5 bases). This CDR3 region has 14 residues. Germline V gives CDR1 MNHEY, CDR2 SVGAGI. The germline V and J ends were trimmed by 6 bases and 3 bases, with 12 bases remaining between them. The CDR3 loop is CASSPLGVYNEQFF. The CDR3 coding sequence is TGTGCCAGCAGCCCCCTAGGGGTCTACAATGAGCAGTTCTTC.

The CDR3 DNA is TGCGCCAGCAGCCAAGGTTGGGGGGGGGCGGTGGAGACCCAGTACTTC. This gives the protein CASSQGWGGAVETQYF. The chain employs TRBV4-3 and TRBJ2-5, with D perhaps TRBD2 (7 bases). Germline lookup yields CDR1 LGHNA and CDR2 YSLEER. The CDR3 sequence is 16 residues long. Trimming pared 1 base from V and 5 bases from J, leaving 17 bases between.

The genes are TRBV19 and TRBJ1-5, with D possibly TRBD1 on 5 matching bases. Trimming shortened V by 7 bases and J by 6 bases, and 22 bases separated the two germline ends. The CDR3 extends over 16 amino acids. Germline-derived CDR1 and CDR2 are LNHDA and SQIVND (reference sequence). Here the CDR3 DNA reads TGTGCCAGTAACCAACAGGCGACGGTCCTCGGTCAGCCCCAGCATTTT. The encoded protein is CASNQQATVLGQPQHF.

V gene TRBV6-5 combines with J gene TRBJ2-7; weak D call: TRBD1 (6 bases). CDR1 is MNHEY and CDR2 is SVGAGI in the germline V gene. V lost 2 bases and J lost 0, with 11 bases in between. The CDR3 runs to 15 residues. Written as DNA, the CDR3 is TGTGCCAGCAGTTACGGGACACCTGTCTCCTACGAGCAGTACTTC. As protein: CASSYGTPVSYEQYF.

The chain has TRBV10-3 and TRBJ2-3; TRBD2 matches at 12 bases. The ends lost 5 bases at V and 1 base at J; junction bases unmatched: 16. In germline, CDR1 is ENHRY, CDR2 SYGVKD. This CDR3 is built from 20 residues. The CDR3, as DNA: TGTGCCATCAGTCGCCGGTTACTAGCGGGGGGCGACTCGGGCACAGATACGCAGTATTTT. Amino acid sequence: CAISRRLLAGGDSGTDTQYF.

The rearrangement joins TRBV27 to TRBJ1-6; D is unclear. Trimming left V 5 bases short and J 0 bases short, with 14 bases between. CDR1 and CDR2 (germline): MNHEY, SMNVEV (reference sequence). The CDR3 consists of 17 residues. The CDR3 protein is CASSALLRGSYNSPLHF. The CDR3 bases are TGTGCCAGCAGTGCCCTCCTTCGGGGCTCCTATAATTCACCCCTCCACTTT.

This clone appeared once. The genes are TRBV13 and TRBJ2-7, with 9 positions matching TRBD1. The trim removed 5 bases at V and 7 bases at J, leaving 9 bases unmatched. The CDR3 is 14 amino acids. Germline V gene data show CDR1 as PRHDT and CDR2 as FYEKMQ (reference sequence). CDR3 sequence: CASSLRTGEGEQYF. The CDR3 nucleotides read TGTGCCAGCAGCCTCCGGACAGGGGAGGGGGAGCAGTACTTC.

V and J are TRBV15 and TRBJ2-5; tentatively, D is TRBD2 (6 bases). CDR1 is LNHNV and CDR2 is YYDKDF in the germline V gene (reference sequence). The CDR3 spans 12 residues. The V end was cut by 0 bases, the J end by 10 bases, with 9 bases between. The CDR3 is CATSRDRTNQYF. The DNA for the CDR3 is TGTGCCACCAGCAGAGATCGGACTAACCAGTACTTC.

This sequence joins TRBV13 and TRBJ2-2, with 10 nucleotides matching TRBD2. The CDR3 totals 19 residues. CDR1 and CDR2 (germline): PRHDT, FYEKMQ (reference sequence). V shed 7 bases, J shed 5 bases, and the junction held 19 bases outside the gene matches. The CDR3 loop reads CASTPPSGTSVGRTGELFF. The CDR3 DNA follows: TGTGCCAGCACCCCCCCCTCAGGGACTAGCGTCGGCCGAACCGGGGAGCTGTTTTTT.

The gene calls are TRBV7-3 and TRBJ1-2, with TRBD1 identical over 7 bases. This CDR3 has 16 residues. Trimming removed 11 bases from V and 2 bases from J; junction bases left unmatched: 17. The germline gives CDR1 SGHTA, CDR2 FQGTGA. The CDR3: CAATPPHRGKNYGYTF. In DNA form, the CDR3 reads TGTGCCGCCACACCCCCCCACAGGGGAAAAAACTATGGCTACACCTTC.

The V gene is TRBV10-2, the J gene TRBJ1-3; the match to TRBD1 covers 11 bases. V lost 7 bases to trimming and J lost 8 bases; unmatched junction nucleotides: 7. The germline CDR1 and CDR2 sequences are WSHSY and SAAADI. The CDR3 contains 14 residues. CDR3 sequence reads: CASNGQGAVDTIYF. The DNA for the CDR3 is TGCGCCAGCAATGGACAGGGGGCCGTGGACACCATATATTTT.

The J gene is TRBJ1-2, the V gene TRBV6-6; weak D call: TRBD1 (5 bases). This CDR3 spans 13 amino acids. Germline V CDR1 and CDR2: MNHNY, SVGAGI (reference sequence). Deletions cut 10 bases from V and 8 bases from J, with 20 bases between. The chain's CDR3 is CATRAPGSKGYTF. CDR3 DNA: TGTGCCACCAGGGCACCGGGAAGCAAAGGCTACACCTTC.